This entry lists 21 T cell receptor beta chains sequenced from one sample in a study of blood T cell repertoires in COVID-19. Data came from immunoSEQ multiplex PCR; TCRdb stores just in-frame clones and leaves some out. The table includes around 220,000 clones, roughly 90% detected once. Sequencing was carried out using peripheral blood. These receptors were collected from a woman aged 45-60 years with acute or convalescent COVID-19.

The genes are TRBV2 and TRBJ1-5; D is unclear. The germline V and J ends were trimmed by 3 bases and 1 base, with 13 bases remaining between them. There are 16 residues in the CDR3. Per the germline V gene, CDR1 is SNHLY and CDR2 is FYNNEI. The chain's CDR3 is CASSDKDAGSNQPQHF. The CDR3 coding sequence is TGTGCCAGCAGTGATAAAGATGCCGGGAGCAATCAGCCCCAGCATTTT.

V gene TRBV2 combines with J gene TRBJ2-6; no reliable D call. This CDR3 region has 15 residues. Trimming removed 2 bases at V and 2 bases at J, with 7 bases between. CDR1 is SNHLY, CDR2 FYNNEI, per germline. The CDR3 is CASSEKSAGANVLTF. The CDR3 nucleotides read TGTGCCAGCAGTGAAAAGAGCGCTGGGGCCAACGTCCTGACTTTC. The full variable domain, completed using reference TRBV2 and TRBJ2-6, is EPEVTQTPSHQVTQMGQEVILRCVPISNHLYFYWYRQILGQKVEFLVSFYNNEISEKSEIFDDQFSVERPDGSNFTLKIRSTKLEDSAMYFCASSEKSAGANVLTFGAGSRLTVL.

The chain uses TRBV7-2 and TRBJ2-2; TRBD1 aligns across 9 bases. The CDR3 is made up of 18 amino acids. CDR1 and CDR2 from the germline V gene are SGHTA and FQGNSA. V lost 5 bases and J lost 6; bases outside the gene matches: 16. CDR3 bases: TGTGCCAGCAGCGCAAACCACAGGGGGCTACTCAAAGCCGGGGAGCTGTTTTTT. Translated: CASSANHRGLLKAGELFF.

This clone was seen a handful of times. The CDR3: CASISELLYNSPLHF. The CDR3, as DNA: TGTGCCAGCATTTCCGAACTTCTCTATAATTCACCCCTCCACTTT. The chain uses TRBV2 and TRBJ1-6, with D unresolved. The CDR3 is 15 amino acids. Trimming shortened V by 7 bases and J by 3 bases, and 13 bases separated the two germline ends. Germline values: CDR1 SNHLY, CDR2 FYNNEI.

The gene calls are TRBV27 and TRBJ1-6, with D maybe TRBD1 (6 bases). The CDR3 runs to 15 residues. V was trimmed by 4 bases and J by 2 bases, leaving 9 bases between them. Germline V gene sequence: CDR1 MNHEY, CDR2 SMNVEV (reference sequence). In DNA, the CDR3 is TGTGCCAGCAGTTCTAGACAGGCCTATAATTCACCCCTCCACTTT. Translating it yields CASSSRQAYNSPLHF.

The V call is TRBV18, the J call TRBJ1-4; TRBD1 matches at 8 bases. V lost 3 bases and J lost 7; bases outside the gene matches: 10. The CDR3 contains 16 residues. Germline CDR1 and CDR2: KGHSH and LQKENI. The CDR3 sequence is CASSPSQGGAGEKLFF. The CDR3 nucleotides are TGTGCCAGCTCACCTTCACAGGGGGGAGCCGGTGAAAAACTGTTTTTT. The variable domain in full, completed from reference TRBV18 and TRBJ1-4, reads NAGVMQNPRHLVRRRGQEARLRCSPMKGHSHVYWYRQLPEEGLKFMVYLQKENIIDESGMPKERFSAEFPKEGPSILRIQQVVRGDSAAYFCASSPSQGGAGEKLFFGSGTQLSVL.

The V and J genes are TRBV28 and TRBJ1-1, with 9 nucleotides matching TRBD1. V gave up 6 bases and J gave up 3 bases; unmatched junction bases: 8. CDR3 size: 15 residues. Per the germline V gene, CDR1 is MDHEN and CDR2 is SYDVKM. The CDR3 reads CASSEATGGYTEAFF. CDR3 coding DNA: TGTGCCAGCAGCGAGGCGACAGGGGGATACACTGAAGCTTTCTTT.

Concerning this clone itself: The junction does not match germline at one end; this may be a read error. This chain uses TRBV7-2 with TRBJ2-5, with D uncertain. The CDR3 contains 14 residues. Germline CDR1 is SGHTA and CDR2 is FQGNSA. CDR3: CASRLEPSTETQYF. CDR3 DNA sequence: TGTGCCAGCAGGTTAGAACCCTCTACAGAGACCCAGTACTTC.

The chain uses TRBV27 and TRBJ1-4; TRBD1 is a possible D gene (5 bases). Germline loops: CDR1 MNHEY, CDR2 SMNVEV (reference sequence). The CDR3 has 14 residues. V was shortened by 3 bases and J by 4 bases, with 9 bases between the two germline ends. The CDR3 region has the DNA TGTGCCAGCAGTTTCGGAAGGGGTAATGAAAAACTGTTTTTT. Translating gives CASSFGRGNEKLFF.

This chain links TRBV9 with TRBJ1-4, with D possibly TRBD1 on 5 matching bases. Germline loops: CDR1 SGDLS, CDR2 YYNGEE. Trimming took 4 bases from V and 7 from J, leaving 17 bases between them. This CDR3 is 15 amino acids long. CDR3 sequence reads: CASSNGRGEAEKLFF. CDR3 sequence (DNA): TGTGCCAGCAGCAATGGAAGAGGGGAGGCTGAAAAACTGTTTTTT.

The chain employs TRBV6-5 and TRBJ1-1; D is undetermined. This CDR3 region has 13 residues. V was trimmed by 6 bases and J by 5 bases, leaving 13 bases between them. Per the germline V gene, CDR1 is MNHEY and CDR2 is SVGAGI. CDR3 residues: CASSVGRGTEAFF. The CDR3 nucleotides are TGTGCCAGCAGCGTAGGGAGAGGTACTGAAGCTTTCTTT.

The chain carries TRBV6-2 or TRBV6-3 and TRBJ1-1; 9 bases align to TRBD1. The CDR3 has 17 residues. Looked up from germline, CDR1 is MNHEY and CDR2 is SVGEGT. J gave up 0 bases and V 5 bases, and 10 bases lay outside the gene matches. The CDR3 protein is CASSTVQGAEVNTEAFF. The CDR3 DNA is TGTGCCAGCAGTACCGTACAGGGGGCGGAGGTGAACACTGAAGCTTTCTTT.

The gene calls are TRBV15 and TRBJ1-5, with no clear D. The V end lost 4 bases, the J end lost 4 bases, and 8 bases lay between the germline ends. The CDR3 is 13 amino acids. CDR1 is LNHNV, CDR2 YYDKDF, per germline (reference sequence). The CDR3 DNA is TGTGCCACCAGCATATCCTCGAATCAGCCCCAGCATTTT. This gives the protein CATSISSNQPQHF.

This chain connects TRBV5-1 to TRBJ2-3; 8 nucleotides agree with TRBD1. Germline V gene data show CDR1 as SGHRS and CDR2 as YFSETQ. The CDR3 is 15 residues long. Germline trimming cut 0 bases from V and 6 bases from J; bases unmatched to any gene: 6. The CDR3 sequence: CASSLAAGGPDTQYF. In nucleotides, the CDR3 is TGCGCCAGCAGCTTGGCAGCAGGGGGCCCCGATACGCAGTATTTT.

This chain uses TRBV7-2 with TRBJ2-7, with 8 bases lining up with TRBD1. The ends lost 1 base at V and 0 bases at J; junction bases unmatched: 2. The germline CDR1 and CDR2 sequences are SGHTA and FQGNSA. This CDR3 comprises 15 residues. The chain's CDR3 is CASSLDRGDSYEQYF. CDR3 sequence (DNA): TGTGCCAGCAGCTTAGACAGGGGGGACTCCTACGAGCAGTACTTC.

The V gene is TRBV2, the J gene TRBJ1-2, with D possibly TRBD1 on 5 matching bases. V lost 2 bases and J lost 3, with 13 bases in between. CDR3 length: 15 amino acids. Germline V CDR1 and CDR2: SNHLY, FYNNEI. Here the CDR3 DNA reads TGTGCCAGCAGTGAATTCAGGGATTCCGACTATGGCTACACCTTC. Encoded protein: CASSEFRDSDYGYTF.

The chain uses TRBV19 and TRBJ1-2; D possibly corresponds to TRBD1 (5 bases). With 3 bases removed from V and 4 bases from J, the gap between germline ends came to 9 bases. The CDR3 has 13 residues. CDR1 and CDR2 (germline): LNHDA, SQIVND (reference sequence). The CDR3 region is CASSIDSFYGYTF. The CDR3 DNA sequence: TGTGCCAGTAGTATCGACAGTTTCTATGGCTACACCTTC.

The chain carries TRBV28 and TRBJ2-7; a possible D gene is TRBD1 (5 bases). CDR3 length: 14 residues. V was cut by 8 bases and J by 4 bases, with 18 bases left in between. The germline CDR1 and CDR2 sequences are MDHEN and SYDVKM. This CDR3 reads CASGMQGFPYEQYF. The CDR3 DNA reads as TGTGCCAGCGGGATGCAGGGATTCCCATACGAGCAGTACTTC.

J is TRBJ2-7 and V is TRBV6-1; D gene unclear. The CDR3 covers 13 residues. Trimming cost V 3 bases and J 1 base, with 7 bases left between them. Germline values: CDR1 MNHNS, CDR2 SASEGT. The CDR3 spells CASSEVSSYEQYF. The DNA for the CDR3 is TGTGCCAGCAGTGAGGTCAGTTCCTACGAGCAGTACTTC.

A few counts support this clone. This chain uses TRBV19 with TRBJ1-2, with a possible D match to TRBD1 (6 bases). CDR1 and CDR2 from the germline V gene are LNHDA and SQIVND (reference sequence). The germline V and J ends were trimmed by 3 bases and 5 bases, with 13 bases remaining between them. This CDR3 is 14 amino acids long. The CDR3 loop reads CASSITGPEYGYTF. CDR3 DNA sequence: TGTGCCAGTAGTATTACAGGGCCAGAGTATGGCTACACCTTC.

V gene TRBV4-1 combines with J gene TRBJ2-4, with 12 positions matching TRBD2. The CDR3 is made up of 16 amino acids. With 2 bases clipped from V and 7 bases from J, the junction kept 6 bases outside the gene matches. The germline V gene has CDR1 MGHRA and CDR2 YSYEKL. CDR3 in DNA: TGCGCCAGCAGCCAACCCTCACTAGCGGGAGGTAACATTCAGTACTTC. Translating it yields CASSQPSLAGGNIQYF.